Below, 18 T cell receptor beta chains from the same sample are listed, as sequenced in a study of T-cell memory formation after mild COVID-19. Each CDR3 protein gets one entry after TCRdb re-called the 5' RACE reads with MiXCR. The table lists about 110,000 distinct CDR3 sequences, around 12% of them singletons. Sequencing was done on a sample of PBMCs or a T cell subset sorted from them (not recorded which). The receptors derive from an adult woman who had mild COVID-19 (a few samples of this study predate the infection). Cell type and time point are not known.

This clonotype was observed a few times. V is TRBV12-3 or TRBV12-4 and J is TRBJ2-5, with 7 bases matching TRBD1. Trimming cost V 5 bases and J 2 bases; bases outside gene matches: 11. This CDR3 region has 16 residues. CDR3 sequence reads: CASSPTGTELQETQYF. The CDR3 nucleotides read TGTGCCAGCAGTCCCACCGGGACAGAGCTACAAGAGACCCAGTACTTC.

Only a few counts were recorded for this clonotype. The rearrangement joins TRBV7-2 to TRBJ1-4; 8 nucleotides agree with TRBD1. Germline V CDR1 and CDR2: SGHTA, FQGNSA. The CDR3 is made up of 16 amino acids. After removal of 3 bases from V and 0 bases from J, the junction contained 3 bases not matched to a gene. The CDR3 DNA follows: TGTGCCAGCAGCTTTCCAGGGGGCGCAACTAATGAAAAACTGTTTTTT. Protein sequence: CASSFPGGATNEKLFF.

CDR3 sequence reads: CASSLTPGRIVYEQYF. The CDR3 region has the DNA TGTGCCAGCAGCCTAACTCCGGGACGTATCGTCTACGAGCAGTACTTC. This sequence joins TRBV6-5 and TRBJ2-7, with D perhaps given as TRBD1 or TRBD2 (5 bases each). V gave up 6 bases and J gave up 3 bases, with 21 bases separating them. Germline V gene data show CDR1 as MNHEY and CDR2 as SVGAGI. The CDR3 has 16 residues.

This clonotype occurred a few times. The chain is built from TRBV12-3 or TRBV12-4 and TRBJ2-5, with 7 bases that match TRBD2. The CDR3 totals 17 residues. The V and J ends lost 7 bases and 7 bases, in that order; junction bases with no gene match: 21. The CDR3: CASTPKAGQTPGGTQYF. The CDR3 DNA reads TGTGCCAGCACGCCTAAAGCGGGGCAAACTCCTGGCGGGACCCAGTACTTC.

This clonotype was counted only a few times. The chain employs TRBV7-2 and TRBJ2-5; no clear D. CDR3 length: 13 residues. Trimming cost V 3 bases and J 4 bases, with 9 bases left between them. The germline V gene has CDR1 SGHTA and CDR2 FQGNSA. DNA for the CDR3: TGTGCCAGCAGCTTCGAAGGGCGAGAGACCCAGTACTTC. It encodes CASSFEGRETQYF.

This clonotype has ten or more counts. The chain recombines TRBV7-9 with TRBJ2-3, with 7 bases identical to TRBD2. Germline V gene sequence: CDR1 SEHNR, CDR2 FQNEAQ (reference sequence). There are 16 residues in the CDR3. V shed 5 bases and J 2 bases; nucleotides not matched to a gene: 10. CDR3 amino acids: CASSIPRDYLTDTQYF. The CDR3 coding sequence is TGTGCCAGCAGCATACCTCGGGACTACCTCACAGATACGCAGTATTTT. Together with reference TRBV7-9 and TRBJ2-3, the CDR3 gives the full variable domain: DTGVSQNPRHKITKRGQNVTFRCDPISEHNRLYWYRQTLGQGPEFLTYFQNEAQLEKSRLLSDRFSAERPKGSFSTLEIQRTEQGDSAMYLCASSIPRDYLTDTQYFGPGTRLTVL.

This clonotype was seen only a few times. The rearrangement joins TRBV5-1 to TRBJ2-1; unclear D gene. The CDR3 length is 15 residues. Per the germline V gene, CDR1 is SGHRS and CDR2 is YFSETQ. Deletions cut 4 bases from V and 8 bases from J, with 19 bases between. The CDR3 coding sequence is TGCGCCAGCAGCCCCACCCCCCACACGGCGGATGAGCAGTTCTTC. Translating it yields CASSPTPHTADEQFF.

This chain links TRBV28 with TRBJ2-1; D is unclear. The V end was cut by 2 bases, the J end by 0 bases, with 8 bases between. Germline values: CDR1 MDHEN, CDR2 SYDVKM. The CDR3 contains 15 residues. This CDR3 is CASSLVSFSYNEQFF. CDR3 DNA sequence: TGTGCCAGCAGTTTAGTATCATTCTCCTACAATGAGCAGTTCTTC.

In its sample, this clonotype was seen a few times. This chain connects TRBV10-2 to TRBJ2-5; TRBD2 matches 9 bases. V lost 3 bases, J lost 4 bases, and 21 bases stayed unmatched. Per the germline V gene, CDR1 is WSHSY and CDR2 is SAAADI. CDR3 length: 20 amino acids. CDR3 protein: CASSDTGGPFGGRAGETQYF. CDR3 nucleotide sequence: TGCGCCAGCAGTGATACCGGGGGCCCCTTTGGCGGGAGGGCCGGAGAGACCCAGTACTTC.

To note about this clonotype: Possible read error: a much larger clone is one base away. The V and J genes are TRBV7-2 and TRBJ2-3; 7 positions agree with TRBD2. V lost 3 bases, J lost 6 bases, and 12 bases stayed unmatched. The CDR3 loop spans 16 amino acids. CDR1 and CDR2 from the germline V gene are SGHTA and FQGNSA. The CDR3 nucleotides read TGTGCCAGCAGCTTCCCGGCGCTAGCGGTAGGGGATACGCAGTATTTT. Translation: CASSFPALAVGDTQYF. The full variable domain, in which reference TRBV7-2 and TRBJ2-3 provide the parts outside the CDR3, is GAGVSQSPSNKVTEKGKDVELRCDPISGHTALYWYRQSLGQGLEFLIYFQGNSAPDKSGLPSDRFSAERTGGSVSTLTIQRTQQEDSAVYLCASSFPALAVGDTQYFGPGTRLTVL.

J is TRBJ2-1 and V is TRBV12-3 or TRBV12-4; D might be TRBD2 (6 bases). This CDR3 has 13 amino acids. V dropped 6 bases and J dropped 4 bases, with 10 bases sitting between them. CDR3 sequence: CASSPGLYNEQFF. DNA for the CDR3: TGTGCCAGCAGCCCAGGACTATACAATGAGCAGTTCTTC.

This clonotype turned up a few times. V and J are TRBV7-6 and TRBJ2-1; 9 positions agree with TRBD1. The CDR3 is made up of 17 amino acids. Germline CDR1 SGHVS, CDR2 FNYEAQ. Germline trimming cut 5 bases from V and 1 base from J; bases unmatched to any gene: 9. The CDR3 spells CASSPHPGQGSYNEQFF. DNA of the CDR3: TGTGCCAGCAGCCCGCATCCGGGACAGGGTTCCTACAATGAGCAGTTCTTC. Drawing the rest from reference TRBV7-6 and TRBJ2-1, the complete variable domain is GAGVSQSPRYKVTKRGQDVALRCDPISGHVSLYWYRQALGQGPEFLTYFNYEAQQDKSGLPNDRFSAERPEGSISTLTIQRTEQRDSAMYRCASSPHPGQGSYNEQFFGPGTRLTVL.

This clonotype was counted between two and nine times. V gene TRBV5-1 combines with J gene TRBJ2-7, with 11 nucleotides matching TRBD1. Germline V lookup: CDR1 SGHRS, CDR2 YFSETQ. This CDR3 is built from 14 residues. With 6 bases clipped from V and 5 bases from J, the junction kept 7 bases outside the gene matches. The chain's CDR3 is CASNPDRGPHEQYF. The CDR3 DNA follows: TGCGCCAGCAACCCGGACAGGGGGCCCCACGAGCAGTACTTC. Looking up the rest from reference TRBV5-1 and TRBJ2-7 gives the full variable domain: KAGVTQTPRYLIKTRGQQVTLSCSPISGHRSVSWYQQTPGQGLQFLFEYFSETQRNKGNFPGRFSGRQFSNSRSEMNVSTLELGDSALYLCASNPDRGPHEQYFGPGTRLTVT.

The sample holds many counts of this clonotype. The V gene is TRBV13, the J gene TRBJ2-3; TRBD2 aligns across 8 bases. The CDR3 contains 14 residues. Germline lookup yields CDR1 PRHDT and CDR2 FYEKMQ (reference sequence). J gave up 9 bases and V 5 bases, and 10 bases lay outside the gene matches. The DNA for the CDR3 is TGTGCCAGCAGCGCCGGGAGGGCCAGCGCCACGCAGTATTTT. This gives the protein CASSAGRASATQYF.

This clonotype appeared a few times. The CDR3 DNA sequence: TGTGCCAGCAGCCTTCTTCAGTCCTACGAGCAGTACTTC. Amino acids: CASSLLQSYEQYF. The rearrangement joins TRBV7-9 to TRBJ2-7; D gene ambiguous. This CDR3 has 13 residues. From germline, CDR1 is SEHNR and CDR2 FQNEAQ (reference sequence). Trimming pared 5 bases from V and 1 base from J, leaving 9 bases between.

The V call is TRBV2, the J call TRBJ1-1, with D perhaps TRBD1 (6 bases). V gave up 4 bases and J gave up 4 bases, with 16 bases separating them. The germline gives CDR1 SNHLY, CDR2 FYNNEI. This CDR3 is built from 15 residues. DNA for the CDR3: TGTGCCAGCAGTGTAGATCCAGGGGAAATCACTGAAGCTTTCTTT. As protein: CASSVDPGEITEAFF.

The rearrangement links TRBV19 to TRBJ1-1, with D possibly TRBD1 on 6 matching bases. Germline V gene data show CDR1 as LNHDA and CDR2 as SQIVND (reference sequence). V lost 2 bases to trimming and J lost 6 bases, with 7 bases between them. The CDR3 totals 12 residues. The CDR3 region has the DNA TGTGCCAGTAGTATACCAGGGGCTGAAGCTTTCTTT. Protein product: CASSIPGAEAFF.

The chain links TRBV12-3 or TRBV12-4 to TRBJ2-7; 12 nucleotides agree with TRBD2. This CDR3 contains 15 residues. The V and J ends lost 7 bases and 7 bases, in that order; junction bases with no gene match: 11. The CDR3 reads CASTPPGTSGREQYF. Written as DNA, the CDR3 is TGTGCCAGCACTCCGCCCGGGACTAGCGGGCGGGAGCAGTACTTC.